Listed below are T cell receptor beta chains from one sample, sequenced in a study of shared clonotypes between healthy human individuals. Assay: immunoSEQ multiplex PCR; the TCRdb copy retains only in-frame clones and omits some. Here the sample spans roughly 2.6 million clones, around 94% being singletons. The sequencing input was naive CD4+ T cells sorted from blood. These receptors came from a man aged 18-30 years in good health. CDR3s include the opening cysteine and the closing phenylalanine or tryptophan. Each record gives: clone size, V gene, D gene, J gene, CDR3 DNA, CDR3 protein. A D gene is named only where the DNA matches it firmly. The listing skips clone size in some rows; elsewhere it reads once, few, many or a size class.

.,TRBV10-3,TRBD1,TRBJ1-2,TGTGCCATCAGTGAGTCAATGTTCCGGGACAGGGGGTTTACGTCCAACTATGGGTACACCTTC,CAISESMFRDRGFTSNYGYTF
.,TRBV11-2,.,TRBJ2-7,TGTGCCAGCAGCCGTTTAGGGCTTCTCAACGAGCAGTACTTC,CASSRLGLLNEQYF
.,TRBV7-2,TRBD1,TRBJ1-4,TGTGCCAGCAGCTTAGGAGAAAGGGGGCTCTATAATGAAAAACTGTTTTTT,CASSLGERGLYNEKLFF
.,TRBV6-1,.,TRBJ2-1,TGTGCCAGCACCACAGGGTACCATGAGCAGTTCTTC,CASTTGYHEQFF
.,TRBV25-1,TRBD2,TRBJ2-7,TGTGCCAGCAGTGTCTTGGCAGGGACTATCAACGAGCAGTACTTC,CASSVLAGTINEQYF
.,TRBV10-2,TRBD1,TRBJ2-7,TGCGCCAGCAGTTATGGACAGGGGGGACCCTACGAGCAGTACTTC,CASSYGQGGPYEQYF
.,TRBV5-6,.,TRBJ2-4,TGTGCCAGCAGCTTGGCCGGGTTTGACATTCAGTACTTC,CASSLAGFDIQYF
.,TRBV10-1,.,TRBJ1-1,TGCGCCAGCAGTGCTCAGGCGGGCACTGAAGCTTTCTTT,CASSAQAGTEAFF
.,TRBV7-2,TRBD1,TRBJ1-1,TGTGCCAGCAGCTTTTTGAAGGACAGGGCGGCTTTCTTT,CASSFLKDRAAFF
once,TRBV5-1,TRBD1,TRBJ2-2,TGCGCCAGCAGCCCGGACAGGTCGAACACCGGGGAGCTGTTTTTT,CASSPDRSNTGELFF
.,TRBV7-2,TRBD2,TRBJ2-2,TGTGCCAGCAGCCCCCCGGGAGGGAGAAACACCGGGGAGCTGTTTTTT,CASSPPGGRNTGELFF
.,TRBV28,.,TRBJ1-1,TGTGCCAGCAGGACAGCGATGAACACTGAAGCTTTCTTT,CASRTAMNTEAFF
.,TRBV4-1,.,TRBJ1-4,TGCGCCAGCAGCCTCACGTCCCTCGGAGGTAACGAAAAACTGTTTTTT,CASSLTSLGGNEKLFF
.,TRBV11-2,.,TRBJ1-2,TGTGCCAGCAGCCCCTTGACAACAGATAACTATGGCTACACCTTC,CASSPLTTDNYGYTF
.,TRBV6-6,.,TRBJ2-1,TGTGCCAGCAGTTACTCGGGCACCTACAATGAGCAGTTCTTC,CASSYSGTYNEQFF
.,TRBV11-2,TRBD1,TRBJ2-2,TGTGCCAGCAGTAGGGACAGGGTGGACACCGGGGAGCTGTTTTTT,CASSRDRVDTGELFF
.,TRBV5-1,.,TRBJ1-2,TGCGCCAGCAGTGAGCGGACGTACGGTGGCTACACCTTC,CASSERTYGGYTF
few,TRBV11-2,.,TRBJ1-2,TGTGCCAGCAGCGTGACTGACTCACCCTATGGCTACACCTTC,CASSVTDSPYGYTF
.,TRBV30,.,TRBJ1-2,TGTGCCTGGGGGGATAGGCGTGGGGAAGGCTACACCTTC,CAWGDRRGEGYTF
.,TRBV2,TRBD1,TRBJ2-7,TGTGCCAGCAGTGAAAGGACAGGCCTGGGGTCCTACGAGCAGTACTTC,CASSERTGLGSYEQYF
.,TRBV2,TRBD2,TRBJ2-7,TGTGCCAGCAGTGAGAGCGGGGGGAGTAGGCACGAGCAGTACTTC,CASSESGGSRHEQYF
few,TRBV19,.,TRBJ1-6,TGTGCCAGTAGTACAGGGTCCTATAATTCACCCCTCCACTTT,CASSTGSYNSPLHF
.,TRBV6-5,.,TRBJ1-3,TGTGCCAGCAGTCCGGGTGCGACTGGAAACACCATATATTTT,CASSPGATGNTIYF
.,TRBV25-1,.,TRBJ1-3,TGTGCCAGCAGTGAATTGGGACTGGGACTTGGAAACACCATATATTTT,CASSELGLGLGNTIYF
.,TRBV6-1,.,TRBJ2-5,TGTGCCAGCAGTGAAGTAGTTTCGTGGGGGGCGCGGGAAGAGACCCAGTACTTC,CASSEVVSWGAREETQYF
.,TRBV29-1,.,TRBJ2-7,TGCAGCGGCCTGGGACACGACAACTCCTACGAGCAGTACTTC,CSGLGHDNSYEQYF
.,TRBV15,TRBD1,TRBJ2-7,TGTGCCACCAGCAGATCCTCCGGGACAGCTACCTACGAGCAGTACTTC,CATSRSSGTATYEQYF
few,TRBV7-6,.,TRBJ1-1,TGTGCCAGCAGGCCGCAGGGAGGGAACACTGAAGCTTTCTTT,CASRPQGGNTEAFF
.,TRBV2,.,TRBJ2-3,TGTGCCAGCAGTGTACCGGGCACAGATACGCAGTATTTT,CASSVPGTDTQYF